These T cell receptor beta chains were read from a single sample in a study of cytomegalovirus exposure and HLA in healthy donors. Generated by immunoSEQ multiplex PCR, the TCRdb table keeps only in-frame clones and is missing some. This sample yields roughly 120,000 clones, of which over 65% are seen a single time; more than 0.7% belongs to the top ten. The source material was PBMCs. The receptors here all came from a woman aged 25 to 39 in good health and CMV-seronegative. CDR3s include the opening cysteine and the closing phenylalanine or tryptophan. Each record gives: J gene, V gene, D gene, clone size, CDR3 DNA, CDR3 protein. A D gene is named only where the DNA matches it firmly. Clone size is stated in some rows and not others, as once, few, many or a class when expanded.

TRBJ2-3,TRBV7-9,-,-,TGTGCCTCTTCCGGGAAAAGCACAGATACGCAGTATTTT,CASSGKSTDTQYF
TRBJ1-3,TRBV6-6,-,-,TGTGCCAGCAGCAACTCTGGAAACACCATATATTTT,CASSNSGNTIYF
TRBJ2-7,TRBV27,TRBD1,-,TGTGCCAGCAGTTTTATAGGGACAGGGGGCTTTTACGAGCAGTACTTC,CASSFIGTGGFYEQYF
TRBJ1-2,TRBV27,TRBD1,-,TGTGCCAGAAACAGGGGAGGCTATGGCTACACCTTC,CARNRGGYGYTF
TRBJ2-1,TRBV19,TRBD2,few,TGTGCCAGTAGTACTCCCCCGCTAGGGACTAGCGGAAATGAGCAGTTCTTC,CASSTPPLGTSGNEQFF
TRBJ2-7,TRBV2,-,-,TGTGCCAGCAGTGATCACTGGGAGCAGTACTTC,CASSDHWEQYF
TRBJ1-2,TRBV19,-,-,TGTGCCAGTAGTATGAAGAAGGGGTTTGACTATGGCTACACCTTC,CASSMKKGFDYGYTF
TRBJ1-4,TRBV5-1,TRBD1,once,TGCGCCAGCAGCTTGGGACAGGGGGCCCGTAATGAAAAACTGTTTTTT,CASSLGQGARNEKLFF
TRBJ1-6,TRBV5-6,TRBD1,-,TGTGCCAGCAGCTTGTCAGGGGGCGCAGGGTCACCCCTCCACTTT,CASSLSGGAGSPLHF
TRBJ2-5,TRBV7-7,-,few,TGTGCTAGCAGCTTCTGGGGGCTTGAGACCCAGTACTTC,CASSFWGLETQYF
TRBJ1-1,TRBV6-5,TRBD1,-,TGTGCCAGCAGCCAGGGACAGCTTCCTGCTGAAGCTTTCTTT,CASSQGQLPAEAFF
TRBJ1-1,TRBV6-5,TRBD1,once,TGTGCCAGCAGTGAGGACAGGGCGGACACTGAAGCTTTCTTT,CASSEDRADTEAFF
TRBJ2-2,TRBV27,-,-,TGTGCCAGCAGTTTCCGACTAGCCGGGGAGCTGTTTTTT,CASSFRLAGELFF
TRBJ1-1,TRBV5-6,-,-,TGTGCCAGCAGCTTGTTGGCCGCTGAAGCTTTCTTT,CASSLLAAEAFF
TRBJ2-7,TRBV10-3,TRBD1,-,TGTGCCATCAATACCGGGACAGGTGACGAGCAGTACTTC,CAINTGTGDEQYF
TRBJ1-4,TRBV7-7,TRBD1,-,TGTGCTAGCAGCCTACGACAGGGACGAAATGAAAAACTGTTTTTT,CASSLRQGRNEKLFF
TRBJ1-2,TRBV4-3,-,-,TGCGCCAGCAGCCCCAACTTTGACATGGGGCGTGGCTACACCTTC,CASSPNFDMGRGYTF
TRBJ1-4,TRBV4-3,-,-,TGCGCCAGCAGCCAAGATATGCAGGTTAATGAAAAACTGTTTTTT,CASSQDMQVNEKLFF
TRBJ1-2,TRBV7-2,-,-,TGTGCCAGCAGCCTCTCGGCGGGAGCTCACTATGGCTACACCTTC,CASSLSAGAHYGYTF
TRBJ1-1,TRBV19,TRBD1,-,TGTGCCAGTAGCTTGGGACAGGGGAACACTGAAGCTTTCTTT,CASSLGQGNTEAFF
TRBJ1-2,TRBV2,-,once,TGTGCCAGCGTGGGGGCAGGGATTAACTATGGCTACACCTTC,CASVGAGINYGYTF
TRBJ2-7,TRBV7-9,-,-,TGTGCCAGCAGCTATGAGCCTCGCTACGAGCAGTACTTC,CASSYEPRYEQYF
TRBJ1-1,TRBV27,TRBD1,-,TGTGCCAGCAGTCCTCAGGGGGCGATATCCACTGAAGCTTTCTTT,CASSPQGAISTEAFF
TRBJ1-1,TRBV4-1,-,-,TGCGCCAGCAGCCAAGCTTCAGACACGGCTGAAGCTTTCTTT,CASSQASDTAEAFF
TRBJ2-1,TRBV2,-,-,TGTGCCAGCAGCGCTACAGTTGGGGCGTGGTACAATGAGCAGTTCTTC,CASSATVGAWYNEQFF
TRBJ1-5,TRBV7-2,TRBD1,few,TGTGCCAGCAGCTGGAGGATAGGGGGCCAACAGCCCCAGCATTTT,CASSWRIGGQQPQHF
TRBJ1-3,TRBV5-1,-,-,TGCGCCAGCAGCTACAACCCGTCCTCTGGAAACACCATATATTTT,CASSYNPSSGNTIYF
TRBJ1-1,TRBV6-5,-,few,TGTGCCAGCAGGACACAGGATCGGAACACTGAAGCTTTCTTT,CASRTQDRNTEAFF
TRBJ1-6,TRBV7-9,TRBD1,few,TGTGCCAGCGGGACAGATTCACCCCTCCACTTT,CASGTDSPLHF
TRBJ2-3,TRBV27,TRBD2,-,TGTGCCAGCAGTTTCAGGAGCGGGAGTGGCGGAGATACGCAGTATTTT,CASSFRSGSGGDTQYF
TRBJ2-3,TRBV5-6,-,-,TGTGCCAGCAGTACACCGCGGGACGTTAGCACAGATACGCAGTATTTT,CASSTPRDVSTDTQYF
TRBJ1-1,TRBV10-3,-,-,TGTGCCATCAACCCCGGGACATTCAACACTGAAGCTTTCTTT,CAINPGTFNTEAFF
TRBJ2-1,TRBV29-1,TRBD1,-,TGCAGCGTTGGGACAGGGGTTTACAATGAGCAGTTCTTC,CSVGTGVYNEQFF
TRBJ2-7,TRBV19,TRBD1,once,TGTGCCAGTAGTCATCGCGACAGGGTCTCCTACGAGCAGTACTTC,CASSHRDRVSYEQYF
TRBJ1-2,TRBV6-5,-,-,TGTGCCAGCAGGGACAGCGTCCTCTATGGCTACACCTTC,CASRDSVLYGYTF
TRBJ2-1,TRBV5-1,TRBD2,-,TGCGCCAGCAGCTTCCTAGCGGCCAATGAGCAGTTCTTC,CASSFLAANEQFF
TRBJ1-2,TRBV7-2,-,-,TGTGCCAGCAGCTTTGGAACAGATTATGGCTACACCTTC,CASSFGTDYGYTF
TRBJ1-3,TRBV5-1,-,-,TGCGCCAGCAGCTTGCCCGGGACTGGAAACACCATATATTTT,CASSLPGTGNTIYF
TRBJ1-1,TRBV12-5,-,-,TGTGCTAGTGGTTTGATCGATACCAGAGCTTTCTTT,CASGLIDTRAFF
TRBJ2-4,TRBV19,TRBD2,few,TGTGCCAGTAGTATAGGGACGGGGAGGGTAGCCAAAAACATTCAGTACTTC,CASSIGTGRVAKNIQYF
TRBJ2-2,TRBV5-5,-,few,TGTGCCAGCAGTGGGGGGAGGAGTGACACCGGGGAGCTGTTTTTT,CASSGGRSDTGELFF
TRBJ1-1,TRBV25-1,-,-,TGTGCCAGCAGTCCTTCAGAGGCCTGGAACACTGAAGCTTTCTTT,CASSPSEAWNTEAFF
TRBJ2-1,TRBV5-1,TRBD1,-,TGCGCCAGCAGGGGGCCGGGACAGGGTAACAATGAGCAGTTCTTC,CASRGPGQGNNEQFF
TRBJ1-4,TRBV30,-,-,TGTGCCTGGACCCGGGGATCCAGCAATGAAAAACTGTTTTTT,CAWTRGSSNEKLFF
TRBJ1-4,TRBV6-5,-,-,TGTGCCAGCAGTATTGACAGGCATGAGGAAAAACTGTTTTTT,CASSIDRHEEKLFF
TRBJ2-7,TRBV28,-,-,TGTGCCAGCAGCCTTACAGGGAGTGGCAACGAGCAGTACTTC,CASSLTGSGNEQYF
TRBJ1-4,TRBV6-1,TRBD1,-,TGTGCCAGCAGTATTGTAGGGGGCACTAATGAAAAACTGTTTTTT,CASSIVGGTNEKLFF
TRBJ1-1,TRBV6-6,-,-,TGTGCCAGCAGTTACCCCCATGGAGGTGTGAACACTGAAGCTTTCTTT,CASSYPHGGVNTEAFF
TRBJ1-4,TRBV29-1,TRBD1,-,TGCAGCGCACTACCCCCAGGGGGGAATGAAAAACTGTTTTTT,CSALPPGGNEKLFF